The sequence of this T cell receptor (beta chain) was determined in a study of T-cell memory formation after mild COVID-19 (dated by TCRdb to about 2021). Regarding the research as a whole: TCR sequence clusters from the two donors were largely donor specific. The cohort was made up of two young adult volunteers, one female and one male, who were previously healthy. Longitudinal TCRalpha and TCRbeta repertoire sequencing tracked T-cell clones expanding and contracting after mild COVID-19 in a couple of donors.

PBMCs were isolated by Ficoll-Paque density gradient centrifugation. Sequencing was carried out with an Illumina NovaSeq 6000. Using 5'RACE with constant-segment primers, TCRalpha and TCRbeta cDNA libraries were constructed, with sample barcodes and unique molecular identifiers added in the process. Trizol reagent was used to extract RNA from every sample. Libraries were amplified in two PCR steps, with a second sample barcode and Illumina TruSeq adapters added in the second step. Libraries were sequenced on an Illumina NovaSeq with 2 x 150 bp paired-end reads. In the authors' own workflow: Reads were demultiplexed and collapsed into UMI-guided consensus sequences with migec v1.2.7. Using mixcr v2.1.11, UMI consensuses were aligned to TRA and TRB V and J templates and then assembled into clonotypes. A clonotype was counted as expanded or contracted only when both edgeR and NoisET called the clonotype significant, with the noise models trained on biological replicates. For edgeR calls, the thresholds were a false discovery rate-adjusted p below 0.01 and a log2 fold-change of 1. As an exploratory analysis of dynamics, max-normalized trajectories of the 1000 most abundant clonotypes were examined by PCA with hierarchical clustering. Separately sequenced CD4+ and CD8+ repertoires were used to assign the CD4 or CD8 phenotype of responding clones. TCRdb trimmed the raw reads at Q25, called clones with MiXCR and kept productive beta chains. Identical CDR3 proteins give one entry, which carries the most common genes and DNA. The V and J calls here are based on TCRdb, not the publication. For this sample there are over 500,000 distinct CDR3 sequences; around 15% appear just once. The top ten clonotypes cover roughly 7.8% of the sample.

What the research found in general, with its limitations: The second-wave clones that peaked on day 37 were not confirmed to be SARS-CoV-2 specific. The study included only a couple of mild cases, and larger cohorts that include severe cases with pre-infection samples were judged to be necessary. Some responding clones were detected in pre-infection memory, which suggested that pre-existing cross-reactive memory T cells had joined the SARS-CoV-2 response. From day 15 to 85, contracting clones showed balanced CD4/CD8 phenotypes, whereas a second wave of clones that expanded from day 15 to 37 leaned towards CD4+. Contracting CD4+ clones turned up mainly in the CM and EM memory subsets, whereas EMRA was where CD8+ clones were enriched.

With regard to this clonotype: The target of this receptor is not known. Nothing much larger sits one base from this clone, and base qualities are not available.

The sequenced sample was PBMCs or a T cell subset sorted from them (not recorded which). This receptor was identified in an adult woman who had mild COVID-19 (a few samples of this study predate the infection). The sample titles of this study are shuffled in the database, so cell type and time point are left out; the donor was told from shared clones.

The CDR3 in this case is CSVFGGGSSYEQYF. The DNA sequence follows: TGCAGCGTTTTTGGCGGCGGGAGCTCCTACGAGCAGTACTTC. This sequence uses TRBV29-1 and TRBJ2-7; TRBD2 fits 7 bases in the junction. Its CDR3 holds 14 amino acids, cysteine through phenylalanine. This entry keeps only the CDR3 DNA: 42 bases, framed from base 1. Based on the germline V gene, the CDR1 and CDR2 sequences are SQVTM and ANQGSEA. V ends up 5 bases short and J 0 bases short, with an unmatched junction base count of 7.